Presented here are 14 T cell receptor beta chains from one specimen sequenced in a study of T cells in Graves' hyperthyroidism and ophthalmopathy. RNA transcripts yielded amplified TCR beta CDR3 regions. Primed by the HTBI set, a first-round RT-PCR was run on the TCR CDR3. MiXCR was run by TCRdb on the multiplex PCR reads, yielding one entry per CDR3 protein. The sample records about 290,000 distinct CDR3 sequences, approximately 18% being singletons. Sequencing was carried out using blood. Receptor source: a man aged 50 to 60 with Graves' ophthalmopathy.

This clonotype has more than one count but fewer than ten. The chain employs TRBV6-2 or TRBV6-3 and TRBJ2-7; 9 bases align to TRBD1. CDR1 MNHEY and CDR2 SVGEGT come from the germline V gene. The CDR3 is made up of 15 amino acids. With V trimmed by 6 bases and J by 0 bases, 6 bases remained unmatched. The CDR3 here is CASSRQGDPSYEQYF. The CDR3 DNA sequence: TGTGCCAGCAGCCGACAGGGGGACCCCTCCTACGAGCAGTACTTC.

This clonotype turned up a few times. The CDR3 spells CSASSGVGPVDTQYF. In DNA, the CDR3 is TGCAGTGCTAGTAGCGGGGTGGGGCCGGTAGATACGCAGTATTTT. This chain joins TRBV20-1 and TRBJ2-3, with 8 positions matching TRBD2. CDR3 size: 15 residues. The germline CDR1 and CDR2 sequences are DFQATT and SNEGSKA (reference sequence). J was trimmed by 5 bases and V by 3 bases; bases with no gene match: 10.

CDR3: CATSRDSNTGVSNQPQHF. The CDR3 bases are TGTGCCACCAGCAGAGACTCTAATACAGGGGTTAGCAATCAGCCCCAGCATTTT. This chain uses TRBV15 with TRBJ1-5, with 7 bases lining up with TRBD1. Germline V gene sequence: CDR1 LNHNV, CDR2 YYDKDF (reference sequence). V trimming: 0 bases; J trimming: 0 bases; junction bases outside the gene matches: 8. This CDR3 spans 18 amino acids.

With regard to this clonotype: Since the CDR3 does not end with the conserved phenylalanine or tryptophan, this likely comes from a read error. The chain is built from TRBV28 and TRBJ2-3; no reliable D call. Germline lookup yields CDR1 MDHEN and CDR2 SYDVKM. V shed 6 bases and J shed 2 bases, with 18 bases lying between them. The CDR3 extends over 16 amino acids. The CDR3 spells CASSFGWVLNTDTQYL. The CDR3 DNA reads TGTGCCAGCAGCTTTGGCTGGGTCCTCAACACAGATACGCAGTATCTT.

This clonotype showed up many times. V gene TRBV28 combines with J gene TRBJ1-1, with D possibly matching TRBD1 (5 bases). The CDR3 runs 15 residues. Germline loops: CDR1 MDHEN, CDR2 SYDVKM. V was pared by 2 bases and J by 2 bases, with 12 bases between. The CDR3 DNA is TGTGCCAGCAGTTTAGGGGCAGCGACTAACACTGAAGCTTTCTTT. Protein: CASSLGAATNTEAFF.

The table lists this clonotype with a few counts. It may be a read error: a sequence one base away is much more abundant. The CDR3 nucleotides read TGTACCAGCAGTTACTCGGCCAGTTGGAACACTGAAGCTTTCTTT. Amino acid sequence: CTSSYSASWNTEAFF. The V and J genes are TRBV6-2 or TRBV6-3 and TRBJ1-1; D is undetermined. The CDR3 loop spans 15 amino acids. Germline CDR1 reads MNHEY; CDR2 reads SVGEGT.

This clonotype was observed at least ten times. The chain joins TRBV20-1 to TRBJ2-1; 11 bases are a match to TRBD1. The CDR3 sequence is 15 residues long. Per the germline V gene, CDR1 is DFQATT and CDR2 is SNEGSKA (reference sequence). V shed 3 bases, J shed 7 bases, and the junction held 8 bases outside the gene matches. CDR3 DNA: TGCAGTGCTAGGAGGGCCGGACAGGGGGCAAATGAGCAGTTCTTC. Its protein product is CSARRAGQGANEQFF.

This clonotype was seen many times. The rearrangement uses TRBV7-6 and TRBJ1-4, with 7 bases matching TRBD1. The CDR3 is 15 amino acids. V lost 5 bases, J lost 5 bases, and 8 bases stayed unmatched. Germline V lookup: CDR1 SGHVS, CDR2 FNYEAQ. The CDR3 sequence is CASSARDSLNEKLFF. The CDR3 nucleotides are TGTGCCAGCAGCGCCCGGGACAGCCTGAATGAAAAACTGTTTTTT. Together with reference TRBV7-6 and TRBJ1-4, the CDR3 gives the full variable domain: GAGVSQSPRYKVTKRGQDVALRCDPISGHVSLYWYRQALGQGPEFLTYFNYEAQQDKSGLPNDRFSAERPEGSISTLTIQRTEQRDSAMYRCASSARDSLNEKLFFGSGTQLSVL.

This clonotype was seen only a few times. The gene calls are TRBV19 and TRBJ1-1; D call uncertain. Germline CDR1 and CDR2: LNHDA and SQIVND (reference sequence). The CDR3 is 14 amino acids. Trimming shortened V by 3 bases and J by 4 bases, and 12 bases separated the two germline ends. DNA of the CDR3: TGTGCCAGTAGTATTGGTAGGGTAGGCACTGAAGCTTTCTTT. Its translation: CASSIGRVGTEAFF.

The chain joins TRBV29-1 to TRBJ1-2; D might be TRBD1 (5 bases). Trimming took off 2 bases at V and 4 bases at J, with 11 bases between the two ends. The V gene's germline CDR1 is SQVTM and CDR2 ANQGSEA. This CDR3 contains 13 residues. The CDR3 is CSVEHGGGYGYTF. DNA of the CDR3: TGCAGCGTTGAACATGGCGGGGGCTATGGCTACACCTTC.

The chain combines TRBV6-1 with TRBJ2-3; D may match TRBD1 or TRBD2 (5 bases each). Germline CDR1 is MNHNS and CDR2 is SASEGT. The CDR3 contains 14 residues. Trimming removed 7 bases at V and 1 base at J, with 12 bases between. The DNA of the CDR3 is TGTGCCAGCATGTTGAGAGGGGGCACAGATACGCAGTATTTT. Amino acid sequence: CASMLRGGTDTQYF.

This clonotype was recorded at least ten times. The chain uses TRBV7-8 and TRBJ1-1, with D possibly matching TRBD1 (5 bases). Trimming cost V 5 bases and J 8 bases, with 15 bases left between them. The CDR3 totals 13 residues. From germline, CDR1 is SGHVS and CDR2 FQNEAQ. CDR3: CASSLGAGTEAFF. CDR3 DNA: TGTGCCAGCAGCCTTGGTGCCGGGACCGAAGCTTTCTTT.

This rearrangement joins TRBV27 to TRBJ1-1, with 8 positions matching TRBD1. The CDR3 runs 14 residues. Germline trimming cut 3 bases from V and 4 bases from J; bases unmatched to any gene: 4. Germline lookup yields CDR1 MNHEY and CDR2 SMNVEV (reference sequence). As DNA, the CDR3 is TGTGCCAGCAGTTTTGGGCAGGGGGCCACTGAAGCTTTCTTT. Amino acids: CASSFGQGATEAFF.

On this clonotype itself: A read error may produce the germline difference seen at one junction end. This sequence joins TRBV7-7 and TRBJ2-5; D possibly corresponds to TRBD1 (6 bases). CDR1 and CDR2 from the germline V gene are SSHAT and FNYEAQ (reference sequence). The length of the CDR3 is 13 residues. Written as DNA, the CDR3 is TGTGCTAGCAGCCAAACAGGGCCGGAGACCCAGTACTTC. As protein: CASSQTGPETQYF.